This T cell receptor beta chain was captured by sequencing in a study of T cells in Graves' hyperthyroidism and ophthalmopathy. Study-level findings and limits: The model identified upcoming ophthalmopathy a median roughly 6.5 months ahead of onset.

Germline lookup yields CDR1 SGHTA and CDR2 FQGTGA. With 5 bases clipped from V and 3 bases from J, the junction kept 4 bases outside the gene matches. The CDR3 contains 14 residues. In its sample, this clonotype was seen many times. The antigen is unknown. The source material, RNA transcripts, was used to amplify TCR beta CDR3 regions. The HTBI set primed first-round TCR CDR3 RT-PCR. TCRdb reprocessed the multiplex PCR reads with MiXCR, giving one entry per CDR3 protein. The sample carries approximately 690,000 distinct CDR3 sequences, 13% to 15% recorded once. Ophthalmopathy patients all had a Clinical Activity Score of at least 3, a NOSPECS grade of at least 4 and disease under 3 months old.

The receptor was derived from a woman between 45 and 60 years old with Graves' ophthalmopathy. The J gene is TRBJ2-1, the V gene TRBV7-3, with 7 positions matching TRBD2. The sequenced material came from blood. The CDR3 region is CASSQQRGYNEQFF. DNA of the CDR3: TGTGCCAGCAGCCAGCAGCGGGGCTACAATGAGCAGTTCTTC.